Listed below are T cell receptor beta chains from one sample, sequenced in a study of cytomegalovirus exposure and HLA in healthy donors. Produced via immunoSEQ multiplex PCR; TCRdb's table is partial and in-frame only. The table shows about 150,000 clones, with more than 75% occurring only once. Sequencing used PBMCs. Source of these receptors: a woman between 40 and 50 years old in good health and CMV-seropositive. CDR3s include the opening cysteine and the closing phenylalanine or tryptophan. Clone size, where shown, is once, few, many, or a class for clones that have expanded.

CASSPGTGGPYEQYF | TRBJ2-7 | NA | TRBV18
CASSSPGQGADEQYF | TRBJ2-7 | NA | TRBV5-1
CASSPRRGGSYNEQFF | TRBJ2-1 | NA | TRBV7-3
CASSRGLAGGLPGDTGELFF | TRBJ2-2 | NA | TRBV21-1
CAWSQLNEQYF | TRBJ2-7 | once | TRBV30
CASNSGTASNQPQHF | TRBJ1-5 | NA | TRBV6-6
CASRGDRGYGYTF | TRBJ1-2 | NA | TRBV6-4
CASSLFPKRETQYF | TRBJ2-5 | NA | TRBV27
CASSPAGSTNYGYTF | TRBJ1-2 | few | TRBV18
CASSIGGTGTEPQHF | TRBJ1-5 | NA | TRBV19
CASSEETGLAGGTQYF | TRBJ2-5 | NA | TRBV2
CASSYSGRTGVDEQFF | TRBJ2-1 | NA | TRBV6-5
CASSLGQAYSNQPQHF | TRBJ1-5 | NA | TRBV28
CASSYTSGSETQYF | TRBJ2-5 | NA | TRBV5-4
CAWSAGTSSPETQYF | TRBJ2-5 | once | TRBV30